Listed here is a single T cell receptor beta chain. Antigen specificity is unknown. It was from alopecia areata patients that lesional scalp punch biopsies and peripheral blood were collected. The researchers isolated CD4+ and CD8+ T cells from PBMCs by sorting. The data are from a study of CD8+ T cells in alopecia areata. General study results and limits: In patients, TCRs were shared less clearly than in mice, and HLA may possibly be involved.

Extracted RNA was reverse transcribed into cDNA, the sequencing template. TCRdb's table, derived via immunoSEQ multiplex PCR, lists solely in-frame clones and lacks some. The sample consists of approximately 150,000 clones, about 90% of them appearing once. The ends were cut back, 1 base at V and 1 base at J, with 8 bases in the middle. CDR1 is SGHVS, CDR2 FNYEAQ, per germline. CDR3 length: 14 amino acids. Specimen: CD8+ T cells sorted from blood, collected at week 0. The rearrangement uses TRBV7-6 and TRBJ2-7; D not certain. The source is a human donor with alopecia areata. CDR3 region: CASSLGPGSYEQYF. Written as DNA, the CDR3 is TGTGCCAGCAGCTTAGGACCAGGTTCCTACGAGCAGTACTTC.